This T cell receptor beta chain was observed in a study of blood T cell repertoires in COVID-19. Across the study: Samples representing acute and convalescent COVID-19 were sourced from the United States, Italy and Spain. PBMCs, B-cell-depleted T cells, or T cells provided the cDNA or gDNA that made up the material.

The germline V gene has CDR1 MNHEY and CDR2 SMNVEV (reference sequence). The CDR3 consists of 15 residues. Trimming cost V 3 bases and J 1 base, with 13 bases left between them. As handled by the study authors: Amplification of reference gene primers provided the estimated nucleated cell counts. Sequencing was performed with immunoSEQ multiplex PCR; in TCRdb, only in-frame clones are kept and a portion is missing. The V and J calls and the clone size are those of that table, but D and trimming were determined from the DNA. The data show about 330,000 clones, 70% to 90% seen once. Participant-given clinical history determined each cohort assignment.

The sequence came from a woman under 40 who had recovered from COVID-19. Sequenced: PBMCs or T cells enriched from blood (not recorded which). The chain recombines TRBV27 with TRBJ2-7; D perhaps matches TRBD1 (5 bases). The CDR3 DNA follows: TGTGCCAGCAGTTTTGGGGCCTACGGGTCCTACGAGCAGTACTTC. It encodes CASSFGAYGSYEQYF.